One sample yielded the 6 T cell receptor beta chains listed below, sequenced in a study of blood T cells in healthy people across ages. Primed by a sample-barcoded 5' primer and a J-beta primer mix, a second PCR proceeded for about 7 to 11 cycles. TCRdb processed the 5' RACE reads anew with MiXCR; each CDR3 protein has one entry. The table has some 1.5 million distinct CDR3 sequences, roughly 30% seen once; the top ten hold 7.7%. The sample was blood. Receptors were obtained from a woman aged 30 to 39 in good health.

The chain uses TRBV6-2 or TRBV6-3 and TRBJ1-2; possible D gene TRBD1, 6 bases. This CDR3 spans 14 amino acids. Trimming pared 6 bases from V and 2 bases from J, leaving 13 bases between. Germline-derived CDR1 and CDR2 are MNHEY and SVGEGT. CDR3 loop: CASRTSGGNYGYTF. Here the CDR3 DNA reads TGTGCCAGCAGAACGAGCGGGGGCAACTATGGCTACACCTTC.

Of note for this clonotype: Since a far larger clone is one base different, this is likely a read error. The chain employs TRBV7-2 and TRBJ2-1; D remains unclear. Looked up from germline, CDR1 is SGHTA and CDR2 is FQGNSA. The CDR3 runs 13 residues. Between the trimmed V and J ends, which lost 1 base and 13 bases, there was a span of 14 bases. The CDR3 reads CASSLGEGETQFF. CDR3 coding DNA: TGTGCCAGCAGCTTAGGGGAAGGAGAGACCCAGTTCTTC.

This clonotype was recorded at least ten times. CDR3 protein: CASRRQTGLNEKLFF. CDR3 in DNA: TGCGCCAGCAGGAGACAGACAGGTCTTAATGAAAAACTGTTTTTT. The chain couples TRBV5-1 to TRBJ1-4, with D maybe TRBD1 (6 bases). V was trimmed by 5 bases and J by 4 bases, leaving 15 bases between them. The germline gives CDR1 SGHRS, CDR2 YFSETQ. This CDR3 spans 15 amino acids.

This clonotype was seen at least ten times. V gene TRBV10-3 combines with J gene TRBJ1-2; the D gene is possibly TRBD1 (6 bases). Trimming cost V 6 bases and J 8 bases, with 16 bases left between them. The CDR3 is 13 amino acids. Looked up from germline, CDR1 is ENHRY and CDR2 is SYGVKD. CDR3 region: CAIRGGQPAGYTF. DNA of the CDR3: TGTGCCATCAGAGGGGGGCAGCCTGCGGGCTACACCTTC.

The chain employs TRBV12-3 or TRBV12-4 and TRBJ1-5; 7 bases fit TRBD1. With 5 bases clipped from V and 7 bases from J, the junction kept 11 bases outside the gene matches. The CDR3 extends over 15 amino acids. The CDR3 coding sequence is TGTGCCAGCAGTGGAGGACAGGTGGGTGGGCAGCCCCAGCATTTT. This codes for CASSGGQVGGQPQHF.

This clonotype occurred a few times. The chain is built from TRBV2 and TRBJ2-3; D is perhaps TRBD2 (5 bases). The V end was cut by 6 bases, the J end by 1 base, with 11 bases between. The CDR3 runs 14 residues. From germline, CDR1 is SNHLY and CDR2 FYNNEI. CDR3 bases: TGTGCCAGCAGCCGGGATGAACGCACAGATACGCAGTATTTT. This encodes CASSRDERTDTQYF.